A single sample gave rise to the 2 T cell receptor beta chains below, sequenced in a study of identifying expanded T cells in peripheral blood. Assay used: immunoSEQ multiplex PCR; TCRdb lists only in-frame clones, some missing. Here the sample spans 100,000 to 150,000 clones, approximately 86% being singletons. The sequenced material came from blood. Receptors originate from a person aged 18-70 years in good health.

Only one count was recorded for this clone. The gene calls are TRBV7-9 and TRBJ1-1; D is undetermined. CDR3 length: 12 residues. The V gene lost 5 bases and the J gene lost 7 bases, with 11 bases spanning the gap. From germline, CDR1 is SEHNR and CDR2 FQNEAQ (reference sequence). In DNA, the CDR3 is TGTGCCAGCAGCCCCAGAGGCAGTGAAGCTTTCTTT. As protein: CASSPRGSEAFF.

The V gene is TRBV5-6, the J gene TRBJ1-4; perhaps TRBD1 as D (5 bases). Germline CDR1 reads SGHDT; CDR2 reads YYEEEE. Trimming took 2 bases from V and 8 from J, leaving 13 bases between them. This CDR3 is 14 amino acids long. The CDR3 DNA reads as TGTGCCAGCAGCTTTGGAGAGGGGAGGGAAAAACTGTTTTTT. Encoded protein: CASSFGEGREKLFF. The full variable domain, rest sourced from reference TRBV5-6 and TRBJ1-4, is DAGVTQSPTHLIKTRGQQVTLRCSPKSGHDTVSWYQQALGQGPQFIFQYYEEEERQRGNFPDRFSGHQFPNYSSELNVNALLLGDSALYLCASSFGEGREKLFFGSGTQLSVL.